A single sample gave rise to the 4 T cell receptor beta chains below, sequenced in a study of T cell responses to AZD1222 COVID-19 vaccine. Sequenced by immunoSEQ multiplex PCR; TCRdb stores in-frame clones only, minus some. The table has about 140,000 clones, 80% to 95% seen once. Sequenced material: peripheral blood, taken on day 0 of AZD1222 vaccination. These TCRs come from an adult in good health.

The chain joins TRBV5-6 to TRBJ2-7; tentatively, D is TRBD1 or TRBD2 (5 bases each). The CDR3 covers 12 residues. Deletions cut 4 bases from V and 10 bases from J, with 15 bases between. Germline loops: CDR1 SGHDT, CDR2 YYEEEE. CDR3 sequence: CASSHTRDRQYF. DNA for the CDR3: TGTGCCAGCAGCCATACTCGGGACCGTCAGTACTTC.

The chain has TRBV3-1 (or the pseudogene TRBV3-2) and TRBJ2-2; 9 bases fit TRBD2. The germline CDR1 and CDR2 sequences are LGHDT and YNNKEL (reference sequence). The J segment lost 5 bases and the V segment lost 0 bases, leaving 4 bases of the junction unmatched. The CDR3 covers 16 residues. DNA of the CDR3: TGTGCCAGCAGCCAAGAGGCTAGCGGGATGACCGGGGAGCTGTTTTTT. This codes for CASSQEASGMTGELFF.

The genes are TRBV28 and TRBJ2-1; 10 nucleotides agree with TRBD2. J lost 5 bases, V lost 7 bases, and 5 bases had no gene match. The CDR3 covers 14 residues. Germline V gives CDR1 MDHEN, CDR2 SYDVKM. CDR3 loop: CASTPSGSDNEQFF. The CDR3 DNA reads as TGTGCCAGCACTCCTAGCGGGAGCGACAATGAGCAGTTCTTC.

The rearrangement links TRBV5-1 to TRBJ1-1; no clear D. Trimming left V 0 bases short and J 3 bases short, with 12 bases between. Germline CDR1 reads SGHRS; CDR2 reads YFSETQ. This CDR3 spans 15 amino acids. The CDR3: CASSLAHTGYTEAFF. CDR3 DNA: TGCGCCAGCAGCTTGGCCCATACGGGGTACACTGAAGCTTTCTTT.